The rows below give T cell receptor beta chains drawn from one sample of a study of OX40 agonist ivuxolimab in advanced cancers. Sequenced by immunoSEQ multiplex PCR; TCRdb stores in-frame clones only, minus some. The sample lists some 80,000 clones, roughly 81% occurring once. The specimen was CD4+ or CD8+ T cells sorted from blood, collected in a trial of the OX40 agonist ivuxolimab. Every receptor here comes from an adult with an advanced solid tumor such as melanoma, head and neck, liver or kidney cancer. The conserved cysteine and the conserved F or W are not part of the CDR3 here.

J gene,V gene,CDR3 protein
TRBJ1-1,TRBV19,ASSAGTGGIEVNTEAF
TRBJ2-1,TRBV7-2,ASSLDPFKNEQF
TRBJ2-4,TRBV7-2,ASSLVARDLPN
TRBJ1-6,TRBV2,ASRGAGARRPLH
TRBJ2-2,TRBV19,ASSRGDGGYTGELF
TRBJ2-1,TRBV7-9,ASSLELLTSGRGRNEQF
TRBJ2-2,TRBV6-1,ASSRTYTGELF
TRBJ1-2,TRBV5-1,ASSLGTGYGYT
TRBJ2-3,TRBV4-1,ASSQERTDTQY
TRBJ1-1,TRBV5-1,ASSLKVQSGTEAF
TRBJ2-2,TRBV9,ASSSLAGGNTGELF
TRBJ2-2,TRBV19,ASSGQGTGELF
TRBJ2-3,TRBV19,ASSIDRLDTQY
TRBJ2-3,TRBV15,ATSREPAGGSDTQY
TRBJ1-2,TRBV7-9,ASSLDVYGYT
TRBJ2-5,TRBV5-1,ASSPGGETQY
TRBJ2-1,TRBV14,ASSHSGGNEQF
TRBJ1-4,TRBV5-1,ASSLSGTNEKLF
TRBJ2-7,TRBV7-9,ASSLGVVYEQY
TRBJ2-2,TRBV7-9,ASSLVGHYTGELF
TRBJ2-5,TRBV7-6,ASSLILAGDVTQY
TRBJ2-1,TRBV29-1,SVGAGGTLEF
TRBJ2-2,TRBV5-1,ASSLADTGELF
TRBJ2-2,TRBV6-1,ASSDLGQTNTGELF
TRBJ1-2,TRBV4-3,ASSQDWGSAGYT
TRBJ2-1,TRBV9,ASSPTLAGGGDNEQF